A single sample gave rise to the 30 T cell receptor beta chains below, sequenced in a study of graft-versus-host responses after intestinal transplantation. Antigens of these TCRs are unknown. The data were produced by immunoSEQ multiplex PCR, yet TCRdb's version contains in-frame clones alone and is incomplete. The sample lists 95,000 to 110,000 clones, roughly 89% occurring once. The material sequenced was unstimulated CD4+ T cells sorted from spleen or lymph node cells, taken before transplant. The receptors were sampled from a human donor who was the organ donor for an intestinal transplant.

This rearrangement joins TRBV29-1 to TRBJ2-7, with 8 bases aligning to TRBD2. The J segment lost 0 bases and the V segment lost 4 bases, leaving 5 bases of the junction unmatched. The germline CDR1 and CDR2 sequences are SQVTM and ANQGSEA. The CDR3 contains 14 residues. Here the CDR3 reads CSVVASGSSYEQYF. Here the CDR3 DNA reads TGCAGCGTTGTGGCCAGCGGGAGCTCCTACGAGCAGTACTTC.

The V gene is TRBV11-3, the J gene TRBJ2-5; 12 bases align to TRBD2. Matching the DNA end better, TRBJ2-7 makes the J call doubtful. The CDR3 extends over 16 amino acids. In germline, CDR1 is SGHNT, CDR2 YENEEA. Here the CDR3 DNA reads TGTGCCAGCAGCTTAGATAAGACTAGCGGGGGCTACGAGCAGTACTTC. The encoded protein is CASSLDKTSGGYEQYF.

The V call is TRBV6-5, the J call TRBJ1-4, with D possibly being TRBD1 (5 bases). V lost 2 bases, J lost 3 bases, and 10 bases lay in between. Germline CDR1 reads MNHEY; CDR2 reads SVGAGI. CDR3 length equals 15 residues. The CDR3 DNA follows: TGTGCCAGCAGTTACGGGGGACGGTCTAATGAAAAACTGTTTTTT. This codes for CASSYGGRSNEKLFF.

The J gene is TRBJ1-6, the V gene TRBV4-1; D perhaps matches TRBD1 (5 bases). Germline V lookup: CDR1 MGHRA, CDR2 YSYEKL. With 1 base removed from V and 9 bases from J, the gap between germline ends came to 13 bases. CDR3 length: 15 amino acids. For the CDR3, the DNA is TGCGCCAGCAGCCAAGTTGGGACTCGGAGTTCACCCCTCCACTTT. Protein: CASSQVGTRSSPLHF.

This clone was observed a handful of times. CDR3 residues: CASSLGLRRGNTEAFF. The CDR3 bases are TGTGCCAGCAGCTTAGGCTTGCGCAGGGGAAACACTGAAGCTTTCTTT. The chain combines TRBV11-2 with TRBJ1-1; TRBD1 might be the D (6 bases). The V gene's germline CDR1 is SGHAT and CDR2 FQNNGV. This CDR3 has 16 amino acids. V lost 1 base to trimming and J lost 2 bases, with 14 bases between them.

The chain couples TRBV4-1 to TRBJ1-1, with unresolved D. V lost 2 bases and J lost 3, with 16 bases in between. This CDR3 has 16 residues. Germline CDR1 and CDR2: MGHRA and YSYEKL. The CDR3 nucleotides read TGCGCCAGCAGCCAAACGGGCCCGCCTAGTGACACTGAAGCTTTCTTT. Translated, it gives CASSQTGPPSDTEAFF.

The chain combines TRBV11-1 with TRBJ2-1, with 9 bases lining up with TRBD1. The CDR3 length is 17 residues. Trimming removed 1 base from V and 9 bases from J; junction bases left unmatched: 13. Germline CDR1 is SGHAT and CDR2 is FQDESV (reference sequence). CDR3 DNA: TGTGCCAGCAGCTTAGTGGGACAGGGATCGACTAGAGGTGAGCAGTTCTTC. Amino acids: CASSLVGQGSTRGEQFF.

V and J are TRBV6-1 and TRBJ1-1, with no clear D. Germline V gene data show CDR1 as MNHNS and CDR2 as SASEGT. Trimming took off 7 bases at V and 1 base at J, with 10 bases between the two ends. The CDR3 extends over 13 amino acids. The DNA for the CDR3 is TGTGCCAGCAACCGGTATCAGAACACTGAAGCTTTCTTT. As protein: CASNRYQNTEAFF.

This chain's CDR3 is CASSLSLGTANYEQYF. CDR3 coding DNA: TGTGCCAGCAGCTTATCCCTCGGGACAGCAAACTACGAGCAGTACTTC. This chain joins TRBV7-2 and TRBJ2-7; 7 bases map to TRBD1. CDR3 size: 16 residues. J gave up 3 bases and V 2 bases, and 10 bases lay outside the gene matches. The germline CDR1 and CDR2 sequences are SGHTA and FQGNSA.

This chain links TRBV9 with TRBJ2-3, with D possibly being TRBD1 or TRBD2 (6 bases each). This CDR3 contains 16 residues. V was trimmed by 0 bases and J by 3 bases, leaving 14 bases between them. From germline, CDR1 is SGDLS and CDR2 YYNGEE. The CDR3 coding sequence is TGTGCCAGCAGCGTAGGTCCGGGGGCGAATACAGATACGCAGTATTTT. Amino acids: CASSVGPGANTDTQYF.

The chain joins TRBV7-9 to TRBJ1-1; no clear D gene. The germline V gene encodes CDR1 SEHNR and CDR2 FQNEAQ (reference sequence). This CDR3 has 15 amino acids. V was shortened by 1 base and J by 0 bases, with 9 bases between the two germline ends. CDR3 region: CASSLVPSLNTEAFF. The DNA of the CDR3 is TGTGCCAGCAGCTTAGTCCCTAGCTTGAACACTGAAGCTTTCTTT.

The CDR3 region has the DNA TGCGCCAGCAGGAGGACGGAGATGGGACTAGCGGGAGTATTACCAGATACGCAGTATTTT. The encoded protein is CASRRTEMGLAGVLPDTQYF. The chain is built from TRBV5-1 and TRBJ2-3, with TRBD2 matching 14 bases. Germline V CDR1 and CDR2: SGHRS, YFSETQ. V gave up 5 bases and J gave up 4 bases; unmatched junction bases: 18. The CDR3 loop spans 20 amino acids.

Only one count was recorded for this clone. The chain has TRBV7-3 and TRBJ1-6; possibly TRBD1 for D (5 bases). Germline CDR1 is SGHTA and CDR2 is FQGTGA. The V gene lost 0 bases and the J gene lost 7 bases, with 10 bases spanning the gap. CDR3 length: 15 residues. The CDR3 reads CASSLTTGRNSPLHF. CDR3 in DNA: TGTGCCAGCAGCTTAACAACGGGGCGGAATTCACCCCTCCACTTT.

Note on this clone: This sample includes further DNA sequences coding for the same CDR3. This sequence joins TRBV20-1 and TRBJ2-1; D is undetermined. Trimming took 6 bases from V and 8 from J, leaving 8 bases between them. The CDR3 has 10 amino acids. Germline values: CDR1 DFQATT, CDR2 SNEGSKA (reference sequence). In DNA, the CDR3 is TGCAGTGCCAGCGACGATGAGCAGTTCTTC. Protein product: CSASDDEQFF.

This clone was counted only a few times. The rearrangement joins TRBV6-6 to TRBJ1-1; D is ambiguous. Between the trimmed V and J ends, which lost 2 bases and 0 bases, there was a span of 4 bases. In germline, CDR1 is MNHNY, CDR2 SVGAGI (reference sequence). CDR3 length equals 13 residues. The CDR3 nucleotides read TGTGCCAGCAGTTACGGTATGAACACTGAAGCTTTCTTT. This encodes CASSYGMNTEAFF.

The chain employs TRBV18 and TRBJ1-2; TRBD1 might be the D (6 bases). CDR3 length: 14 amino acids. Germline loops: CDR1 KGHSH, CDR2 LQKENI. V was cut by 2 bases and J by 8 bases, with 15 bases left in between. The CDR3 DNA sequence: TGTGCCAGCTCACCAAACAGGGTTGAAGACGGCTACACCTTC. It is translated as CASSPNRVEDGYTF. Full variable domain (remainder filled in from reference TRBV18 and TRBJ1-2): NAGVMQNPRHLVRRRGQEARLRCSPMKGHSHVYWYRQLPEEGLKFMVYLQKENIIDESGMPKERFSAEFPKEGPSILRIQQVVRGDSAAYFCASSPNRVEDGYTFGSGTRLTVV.

This chain joins TRBV9 and TRBJ2-1, with a possible D match to TRBD2 (6 bases). This CDR3 contains 16 residues. Trimming removed 0 bases from V and 1 base from J, with 11 bases in between. Per the germline V gene, CDR1 is SGDLS and CDR2 is YYNGEE. DNA for the CDR3: TGTGCCAGCAGCGTAGATGGCGGGGTTTCCTACAATGAGCAGTTCTTC. It yields the protein CASSVDGGVSYNEQFF.

V is TRBV5-5 and J is TRBJ2-5; 10 bases fit TRBD2. The DNA end is a closer match to TRBJ2-7, so the J assignment may be wrong. The length of the CDR3 is 17 residues. Germline V gene sequence: CDR1 SGHKS, CDR2 YYEKEE (reference sequence). The CDR3 reads CASRERLLAGSSYEQYF. Here the CDR3 DNA reads TGTGCCAGCAGGGAAAGGTTACTAGCGGGATCGTCCTACGAGCAGTACTTC.

This chain links TRBV11-3 with TRBJ1-1; no reliable D call. CDR3 length equals 13 residues. V was cut by 1 base and J by 1 base, with 4 bases left in between. From germline, CDR1 is SGHNT and CDR2 YENEEA. In DNA, the CDR3 is TGTGCCAGCAGCTTAGGAGGGAACACTGAAGCTTTCTTT. Its translation: CASSLGGNTEAFF.

The genes are TRBV7-9 and TRBJ2-3, with D hard to call. Trimming removed 1 base at V and 3 bases at J, with 14 bases between. The CDR3 sequence is 16 residues long. Germline values: CDR1 SEHNR, CDR2 FQNEAQ (reference sequence). The CDR3 loop is CASSLDVRWQTDTQYF. The CDR3 DNA follows: TGTGCCAGCAGCTTAGATGTACGGTGGCAGACAGATACGCAGTATTTT. Supplemented by reference TRBV7-9 and TRBJ2-3, the full variable domain reads DTGVSQNPRHKITKRGQNVTFRCDPISEHNRLYWYRQTLGQGPEFLTYFQNEAQLEKSRLLSDRFSAERPKGSFSTLEIQRTEQGDSAMYLCASSLDVRWQTDTQYFGPGTRLTVL.

This clone was seen once. This chain uses TRBV7-2 with TRBJ2-3; 7 positions match TRBD2. V trimming: 5 bases; J trimming: 0 bases; junction bases outside the gene matches: 8. The germline V gene encodes CDR1 SGHTA and CDR2 FQGNSA. The CDR3 covers 16 residues. The CDR3 nucleotides are TGTGCCAGCAGCCCCTGGGCCGGGGGGAGCACAGATACGCAGTATTTT. As protein: CASSPWAGGSTDTQYF.

The rearrangement joins TRBV18 to TRBJ1-1; a possible D gene is TRBD1 (5 bases). This CDR3 is built from 13 residues. V lost 10 bases, J lost 3 bases, and 15 bases lay in between. From germline, CDR1 is KGHSH and CDR2 LQKENI. CDR3 sequence: CATSQGRDTEAFF. DNA of the CDR3: TGTGCCACCTCCCAGGGCAGGGACACTGAAGCTTTCTTT. Looking up the rest from reference TRBV18 and TRBJ1-1 gives the full variable domain: NAGVMQNPRHLVRRRGQEARLRCSPMKGHSHVYWYRQLPEEGLKFMVYLQKENIIDESGMPKERFSAEFPKEGPSILRIQQVVRGDSAAYFCATSQGRDTEAFFGQGTRLTVV.

The rearrangement uses TRBV12-2 and TRBJ2-5; whether TRBD2, the table's D call, matches the DNA was not checked. TRBV12-2 is labeled a pseudogene. This CDR3 spans 20 amino acids. The CDR3 region has the DNA TGTGCAAGTCGCTTATCCCCTCGAGGGAGGGGCCATCCCGGGGGGGAGACCCAGTACTTC. It is translated as CASRLSPRGRGHPGGETQYF.

The genes are TRBV5-1 and TRBJ2-7; 12 bases match TRBD2. The CDR3 has 14 amino acids. The germline V gene has CDR1 SGHRS and CDR2 YFSETQ. V trimming: 3 bases; J trimming: 7 bases; junction bases outside the gene matches: 5. CDR3 sequence (DNA): TGCGCCAGCAGCTCTAGCGGGAGGGCCTCGGAGCAGTACTTC. Translating gives CASSSSGRASEQYF.

The rearrangement links TRBV10-2 to TRBJ1-1; D uncertain. The V end lost 3 bases, the J end lost 1 base, and 3 bases lay between the germline ends. Germline V gene data show CDR1 as WSHSY and CDR2 as SAAADI. The CDR3 covers 12 residues. The CDR3 here is CASSDRNTEAFF. CDR3 DNA: TGCGCCAGCAGTGACAGGAACACTGAAGCTTTCTTT.

The V and J genes are TRBV30 and TRBJ1-3, with D uncertain. The CDR3 is 15 amino acids. Germline V gene data show CDR1 as GTSNPN and CDR2 as SVGIG (reference sequence). V lost 4 bases, J lost 0 bases, and 13 bases lay in between. The CDR3 region is CAWNSKVSSGNTIYF. DNA for the CDR3: TGTGCCTGGAACTCTAAAGTGTCCTCTGGAAACACCATATATTTT.

This chain connects TRBV7-2 to TRBJ2-3; no definite D call. Germline V gene sequence: CDR1 SGHTA, CDR2 FQGNSA. CDR3 length: 15 residues. The V end was cut by 3 bases, the J end by 5 bases, with 15 bases between. As DNA, the CDR3 is TGTGCCAGCAGCTTTCAGTCCCACAACGGAGATACGCAGTATTTT. Translating gives CASSFQSHNGDTQYF.

This clone was seen a single time. V is TRBV27 and J is TRBJ2-1; D may correspond to TRBD1 or TRBD2 (6 bases each). The germline V gene encodes CDR1 MNHEY and CDR2 SMNVEV (reference sequence). This CDR3 spans 14 amino acids. V shed 7 bases and J shed 9 bases, with 19 bases lying between them. CDR3 region: CASTTTGLGGEQFF. Here the CDR3 DNA reads TGTGCCAGCACCACTACAGGGCTGGGGGGTGAGCAGTTCTTC.

This chain links TRBV6-5 with TRBJ2-1, with TRBD2 matching 10 bases. The length of the CDR3 is 15 residues. Germline CDR1 and CDR2: MNHEY and SVGAGI. With 7 bases clipped from V and 6 bases from J, the junction kept 9 bases outside the gene matches. The CDR3 region is CASTPAGGRSNEQFF. The DNA for the CDR3 is TGTGCCAGCACTCCAGCGGGGGGGCGTAGCAATGAGCAGTTCTTC.

The chain has TRBV9 and TRBJ1-3, with D possibly TRBD1 on 5 matching bases. V lost 3 bases, J lost 2 bases, and 15 bases lay in between. The CDR3 consists of 16 residues. CDR1 and CDR2 (germline): SGDLS, YYNGEE. CDR3 region: CASSATPSRAGNTIYF. Here the CDR3 DNA reads TGTGCCAGCAGCGCTACACCTAGCAGGGCTGGAAACACCATATATTTT.